This TCR beta chain was retrieved from a study of post-analysis software for immune sequencing data. Study as a whole: Patients with relapsing-remitting, secondary progressive and progressive-relapsing multiple sclerosis courses were all represented.

Study-wide points: Compared against controls, patients with multiple sclerosis displayed significantly lower normalized Chao1 diversity. A few TRBV segments occurring more often in patients than controls included TRBV5-6, TRBV5-1 and TRBV20-1.

A word on this clonotype: Its antigen is as yet unknown.

Prepared TCR beta cDNA libraries contained unique molecular identifiers. Via MiXCR, TCRdb re-called the PCR reads, giving one row per CDR3 protein. The sample has 820,000 or so distinct CDR3 sequences, roughly 50% seen once. Germline V CDR1 and CDR2: SQVTM, ANQGSEA. The ends were cut back, 3 bases at V and 1 base at J, with 8 bases in the middle. This CDR3 is built from 13 residues. Sequenced sample: blood. J is TRBJ2-3 and V is TRBV29-1, with D uncertain. The source of this sequence is a girl between 5 and 17 years old with multiple sclerosis. CDR3 protein: CSVDPIGTDTQYF. The CDR3, as DNA: TGCAGCGTTGACCCGATCGGCACAGATACGCAGTATTTT.